Listed below are T cell receptor beta chains from one sample, sequenced in a study of shared clonotypes between healthy human individuals. Method: immunoSEQ multiplex PCR; TCRdb's copy keeps in-frame clones and lacks some. The sample carries about 480,000 clones, 79% recorded once. The sequenced sample consisted of PBMCs. Receptors were obtained from a woman aged 40-49 years in good health. Some clones in this sample may be carry-over from other donors' samples. Both conserved end residues are part of each CDR3. The D gene is left open where the match is weak. Part of the rows lack a size; the others show once, few, many or a class for expanded clones.

d_call j_call v_call clone_size cdr3_aa cdr3_nt
- TRBJ2-3 TRBV7-8 - CASSLRRVVTDTQYF TGTGCCAGCAGCTTAAGGCGGGTTGTTACAGATACGCAGTATTTT
- TRBJ1-1 TRBV7-9 - CASSSTGPGEAFF TGTGCCAGCAGCTCCACAGGGCCTGGGGAAGCTTTCTTT
- TRBJ2-5 TRBV19 once CASMGYQETQYF TGTGCCAGTATGGGGTACCAAGAGACCCAGTACTTC
TRBD2 TRBJ2-1 TRBV4-2 once CASSLSGRGDNEQFF TGTGCCAGCAGCCTGAGCGGGAGGGGGGACAATGAGCAGTTCTTC
TRBD2 TRBJ2-4 TRBV5-4 - CASSLNLAGEKNIQYF TGTGCCAGCAGCTTGAACCTAGCGGGCGAGAAAAACATTCAGTACTTC
- TRBJ2-3 TRBV7-9 - CASSQQGRSPTDTQYF TGTGCCAGCAGCCAGCAGGGGCGATCCCCCACAGATACGCAGTATTTT
- TRBJ2-5 TRBV29-1 - CSVEEGGKTQYF TGCAGCGTTGAGGAGGGTGGGAAGACCCAGTACTTC
- TRBJ2-7 TRBV7-6 - CASSLHMEPPEGEQYF TGTGCCAGCAGCTTACATATGGAGCCCCCAGAGGGCGAGCAGTACTTC
TRBD2 TRBJ2-7 TRBV4-1 - CASSRLAGTYEQYF TGCGCCAGCAGCCGACTAGCGGGAACCTACGAGCAGTACTTC
- TRBJ1-2 TRBV2 - CASSQGRRSPYGYTF TGTGCCAGCAGCCAGGGACGGCGTTCCCCTTATGGCTACACCTTC
- TRBJ1-4 TRBV6-1 - CASIWAVGNEKLFF TGTGCCAGCATCTGGGCAGTCGGAAATGAAAAACTGTTTTTT
TRBD1 TRBJ1-5 TRBV28 - CASSFTGTGSNQPQHF TGTGCCAGCAGTTTTACCGGGACAGGGAGCAATCAGCCCCAGCATTTT
- TRBJ1-4 TRBV28 - CASSLGRQTNEKLFF TGTGCCAGCAGTTTAGGTCGGCAGACTAATGAAAAACTGTTTTTT
- TRBJ1-2 TRBV2 - CASSEGWGGGYGYTF TGTGCCAGCAGTGAAGGATGGGGTGGAGGTTATGGCTACACCTTC
- TRBJ2-3 TRBV9 - CASSLQGLSDTQYF TGTGCCAGCAGCCTGCAGGGTCTGTCAGATACGCAGTATTTT
- TRBJ1-3 TRBV19 - CASSEIGFPGNTIYF TGTGCCAGTAGTGAGATTGGCTTCCCTGGAAACACCATATATTTT
TRBD2 TRBJ2-5 TRBV28 many CASSLYPSGVSGKETQYF TGTGCCAGCAGTTTATACCCCTCCGGGGTTAGCGGGAAAGAGACCCAGTACTTC
TRBD2 TRBJ2-1 TRBV5-1 - CASSGSGTSGNSEQFF TGCGCCAGCAGCGGGTCCGGGACTAGCGGGAACAGTGAGCAGTTCTTC
- TRBJ1-2 TRBV29-1 - CSVVLSTYGYTF TGCAGCGTTGTTCTTAGCACCTATGGCTACACCTTC
TRBD1 TRBJ2-5 TRBV9 - CASSVGGQGSWETQYF TGTGCCAGCAGCGTAGGAGGACAGGGGAGTTGGGAGACCCAGTACTTC